Below are 5 T cell receptor beta chains sequenced from a single sample in a study of technical replicates of blood from a handful of donors. Assay: immunoSEQ multiplex PCR; the TCRdb copy retains only in-frame clones and omits some. The profile shows more than 65,000 clones, around 94% of them singletons. Input material: T cells isolated from PBMCs. The receptors stem from a human donor in good health.

The V and J genes are TRBV6-5 and TRBJ2-5; D is possibly TRBD1 (5 bases). The CDR3 has 14 amino acids. V lost 0 bases and J lost 4, with 9 bases in between. In germline, CDR1 is MNHEY, CDR2 SVGAGI. The CDR3 here is CASSYSRQGETQYF. The CDR3 nucleotides read TGTGCCAGCAGTTACTCGAGGCAGGGAGAGACCCAGTACTTC.

The V and J genes are TRBV6-1 and TRBJ1-4; D gene uncertain. Trimming left V 0 bases short and J 8 bases short, with 7 bases between. The CDR3 sequence is 13 residues long. Germline V CDR1 and CDR2: MNHNS, SASEGT. CDR3 region: CASSEALGEKLFF. The CDR3 DNA sequence: TGTGCCAGCAGTGAAGCGCTGGGCGAAAAACTGTTTTTT.

The chain uses TRBV25-1 and TRBJ2-7; no reliable D call. V lost 5 bases and J 3 bases, leaving 14 bases between the germline ends. The CDR3 contains 14 residues. Germline assignment: CDR1 MGHDK and CDR2 SYGVNS. The DNA for the CDR3 is TGTGCCAGCAGTAATCACGGATCGGGCTACGAGCAGTACTTC. It codes for CASSNHGSGYEQYF.

CDR3 sequence: CASSTRTSGDNEQFF. As DNA, the CDR3 is TGTGCCAGCAGCACCCGGACTAGCGGGGACAATGAGCAGTTCTTC. This chain joins TRBV13 and TRBJ2-1, with 12 bases matching TRBD2. Trimming at V came to 5 bases and at J to 5 bases, leaving 4 bases not matched to a gene. The V gene's germline CDR1 is PRHDT and CDR2 FYEKMQ (reference sequence). The length of the CDR3 is 15 residues.

The chain links TRBV9 to TRBJ2-2; D may be TRBD2 (6 bases). Germline CDR1 and CDR2: SGDLS and YYNGEE. This CDR3 contains 16 residues. The ends were cut back, 3 bases at V and 4 bases at J, with 16 bases in the middle. The CDR3 sequence is CASSDQMGGTTGELFF. The CDR3 DNA reads TGTGCCAGCAGCGACCAGATGGGGGGTACCACCGGGGAGCTGTTTTTT. Together with reference TRBV9 and TRBJ2-2, the CDR3 gives the full variable domain: DSGVTQTPKHLITATGQRVTLRCSPRSGDLSVYWYQQSLDQGLQFLIQYYNGEERAKGNILERFSAQQFPDLHSELNLSSLELGDSALYFCASSDQMGGTTGELFFGEGSRLTVL.